This TCR beta chain comes out of a study of blood T cell repertoires in COVID-19. Study-wide background: The samples span acute and convalescent COVID-19 from the United States, Italy and Spain. T cells, B-cell-depleted T cells, or PBMCs supplied cDNA or gDNA.

V gave up 5 bases and J gave up 7 bases; unmatched junction bases: 10. The CDR3 contains 16 residues. Per germline, CDR1 SGHTA and CDR2 FQGNSA. Original processing notes: Nucleated cell counts were estimated from reference gene primer amplification. Assay used: immunoSEQ multiplex PCR; TCRdb lists only in-frame clones, some missing. D and trimming come from the DNA, and the V and J calls and clone size come from that table. The sample comprises some 190,000 clones, approximately 80% of which are singletons, and roughly an eighth rests with the top ten. The clonotype comes from a woman aged 45 to 65 with acute or convalescent COVID-19. The chain is built from TRBV7-2 and TRBJ1-4; TRBD1 matches 10 bases. The source material was peripheral blood. This chain's CDR3 is CASSPRDRGGSEKLFF. CDR3 bases: TGTGCCAGCAGCCCGCGGGACAGGGGTGGAAGTGAAAAACTGTTTTTT.